This T cell receptor (beta chain) was sequenced for a study of blood T cells in healthy people across ages. Study-wide results and limits: Observed TCR beta diversity showed a strong correlation with the percentage of naive T cells as measured by flow cytometry.

A J-beta primer mix and a sample-barcoded 5' primer were used in a second PCR of roughly 6 to 11 cycles. TCRdb analysed the 5' RACE reads with MiXCR anew, one entry per CDR3 protein. The sample carries 800,000 or so distinct CDR3 sequences, roughly 25% recorded once. Turning to this clonotype: Its antigen is as yet unknown.

Trimming left V 3 bases short and J 7 bases short, with 15 bases between. The CDR3 spans 14 residues. These records were also assigned to another study, of T cells of mothers and their children. That paper states: Comparable shaping of TCR recombination output by thymic selection was observed in related and unrelated pairs. It was related mother-child pairs that showed slightly higher overlap than unrelated pairs, without reaching significance.

This chain connects TRBV12-3 or TRBV12-4 to TRBJ1-2; D unclear. This TCR was recovered from a boy younger than 18 in good health. The sequencing sample was made of blood. The CDR3 DNA is TGTGCCAGCAGTTTCCCAGAGCTGCCGGGTGGCTACACCTTC. Protein sequence: CASSFPELPGGYTF.